These 18 T cell receptor beta chains came from one sample sequenced in a study. Using immunoSEQ multiplex PCR, the repertoire was profiled, and TCRdb retains in-frame clones only, with some absent. Among some 70,000 clones listed, over 85% were seen once. Input material: PBMCs. The receptors here all came from a man aged 40-55 years with rheumatoid arthritis.

The genes are TRBV5-1 and TRBJ1-4; D might be TRBD1 (5 bases). CDR1 is SGHRS and CDR2 is YFSETQ in the germline V gene. The V gene lost 6 bases and the J gene lost 8 bases, with 20 bases spanning the gap. This CDR3 contains 15 residues. The CDR3 protein is CASTLSPDQGEKLFF. The CDR3, as DNA: TGCGCCAGCACCCTGAGTCCAGACCAGGGCGAAAAACTGTTTTTT.

The V gene is TRBV29-1, the J gene TRBJ1-5; 11 nucleotides agree with TRBD1. Germline-derived CDR1 and CDR2 are SQVTM and ANQGSEA. The CDR3 sequence is 15 residues long. Unmatched junction bases numbered 9, after V lost 4 bases and J lost 7 bases. CDR3 protein: CSVGSGQGAEQPQHF. Here the CDR3 DNA reads TGCAGCGTTGGGTCTGGACAGGGGGCTGAGCAGCCCCAGCATTTT.

This sequence joins TRBV12-5 and TRBJ1-2; 7 bases match TRBD1. This CDR3 comprises 17 residues. The V and J ends lost 0 bases and 4 bases, in that order; junction bases with no gene match: 11. The V gene's germline CDR1 is LGHNT and CDR2 FRNRAP. The DNA for the CDR3 is TGTGCTAGTGGTTTGGTCCCTCCGGGACAGCGCGTCTATGGCTACACCTTC. Translation gives CASGLVPPGQRVYGYTF.

The rearrangement joins TRBV24-1 to TRBJ2-1, with TRBD1 as a possible D gene (6 bases). CDR3 size: 16 residues. V lost 5 bases and J lost 9, with 22 bases in between. CDR1 is KGHDR, CDR2 SFDVKD, per germline. Written as DNA, the CDR3 is TGTGCCACCAGTGCCACCGACAGGTCCCATTTCGCTGAGCAGTTCTTC. Amino acids: CATSATDRSHFAEQFF.

The genes are TRBV5-1 and TRBJ2-7; 8 bases fit TRBD1. The CDR3 is 15 amino acids. Germline values: CDR1 SGHRS, CDR2 YFSETQ. Trimming took 1 base from V and 5 from J; bases not matched to a gene: 8. The CDR3 loop is CASSLLTGVSDEQYF. The CDR3 DNA reads TGCGCCAGCAGCTTGCTGACAGGGGTAAGCGACGAGCAGTACTTC.

The chain has TRBV3-1 (or the pseudogene TRBV3-2) and TRBJ2-1, with D perhaps TRBD1 (6 bases). This CDR3 comprises 15 residues. V lost 3 bases, J lost 2 bases, and 11 bases lay in between. Germline-derived CDR1 and CDR2 are LGHDT and YNNKEL (reference sequence). The CDR3 protein is CASSHWTVTYNEQFF. Written as DNA, the CDR3 is TGTGCCAGCAGCCACTGGACAGTAACCTACAATGAGCAGTTCTTC.

This rearrangement joins TRBV20-1 to TRBJ2-5; D is unresolved. Germline lookup yields CDR1 DFQATT and CDR2 SNEGSKA (reference sequence). The V gene lost 6 bases and the J gene lost 0 bases, with 5 bases spanning the gap. The CDR3 has 11 residues. In DNA form, the CDR3 reads TGCAGTGCGATCGACCAAGAGACCCAGTACTTC. This translates into CSAIDQETQYF.

V usage is TRBV19 and J usage is TRBJ2-3; D is perhaps TRBD1 (5 bases). Germline CDR1 LNHDA, CDR2 SQIVND (reference sequence). V lost 3 bases, J lost 1 base, and 20 bases lay in between. The CDR3 has 18 residues. CDR3 DNA sequence: TGTGCCAGTAGTATGGGGTTTGTTGGGGAAGGGGGCACAGATACGCAGTATTTT. It yields the protein CASSMGFVGEGGTDTQYF.

This chain links TRBV5-1 with TRBJ2-1, with D perhaps given as TRBD1 or TRBD2 (5 bases each). Per the germline V gene, CDR1 is SGHRS and CDR2 is YFSETQ. This CDR3 comprises 14 residues. V lost 4 bases and J 6 bases, leaving 14 bases between the germline ends. The CDR3 DNA sequence: TGCGCCAGCAGCAGGTCCGGGACCCCCAATGAGCAGTTCTTC. Encoded protein: CASSRSGTPNEQFF.

This chain joins TRBV9 and TRBJ2-3; D is unresolved. V was cut by 3 bases and J by 0 bases, with 14 bases left in between. Germline CDR1 reads SGDLS; CDR2 reads YYNGEE. The CDR3 totals 16 residues. The CDR3 sequence is CASSGRGRSSTDTQYF. The DNA of the CDR3 is TGTGCCAGCAGCGGGAGAGGACGTTCTAGCACAGATACGCAGTATTTT.

The chain carries TRBV30 and TRBJ2-1; no reliable D call. Germline-derived CDR1 and CDR2 are GTSNPN and SVGIG (reference sequence). This CDR3 comprises 15 residues. With 0 bases removed from V and 4 bases from J, the gap between germline ends came to 13 bases. CDR3 DNA: TGTGCCTGGAGTGTTGCTATAGCTGGGTACAATGAGCAGTTCTTC. Amino acid sequence: CAWSVAIAGYNEQFF.

The V and J genes are TRBV30 and TRBJ1-1; the match to TRBD1 covers 11 bases. V dropped 3 bases and J dropped 4; count of bases not matched to a gene: 4. This CDR3 has 14 residues. Germline CDR1 GTSNPN, CDR2 SVGIG (reference sequence). In DNA, the CDR3 is TGTGCCTGGAGGGACAGGGGGCTTAGCACTGAAGCTTTCTTT. It encodes CAWRDRGLSTEAFF.

V usage is TRBV27 and J usage is TRBJ2-7, with 12 positions matching TRBD1. The CDR3 spans 14 residues. Germline V CDR1 and CDR2: MNHEY, SMNVEV (reference sequence). The J segment lost 3 bases and the V segment lost 6 bases, leaving 3 bases of the junction unmatched. The CDR3 reads CASSGTGGGYEQYF. In DNA, the CDR3 is TGTGCCAGCAGCGGGACAGGGGGCGGCTACGAGCAGTACTTC.

J is TRBJ2-7 and V is TRBV3-1 (or the pseudogene TRBV3-2); D gene unclear. The V end lost 4 bases, the J end lost 9 bases, and 19 bases lay between the germline ends. The germline CDR1 and CDR2 sequences are LGHDT and YNNKEL (reference sequence). CDR3 size: 14 residues. Written as DNA, the CDR3 is TGTGCCAGCAGCCCGGTAGGACCCGATTCAGGGCAGTACTTC. Amino acid sequence: CASSPVGPDSGQYF.

This clone was detected only once. V and J are TRBV28 and TRBJ2-5; no clear D gene. CDR1 and CDR2 (germline): MDHEN, SYDVKM. Trimming took off 4 bases at V and 4 bases at J, with 10 bases between the two ends. The CDR3 contains 13 residues. The chain's CDR3 is CASSSPTPETQYF. In DNA, the CDR3 is TGTGCCAGCAGTTCACCGACTCCAGAGACCCAGTACTTC.

This sequence joins TRBV7-2 and TRBJ2-5, with 15 bases matching TRBD2. Germline CDR1 is SGHTA and CDR2 is FQGNSA. Trimming cost V 2 bases and J 4 bases; bases outside gene matches: 2. The CDR3 has 16 residues. CDR3: CASSLTGLAGGETQYF. The CDR3 coding sequence is TGTGCCAGCAGCTTAACGGGACTAGCGGGAGGAGAGACCCAGTACTTC.

The rearrangement uses TRBV3-1 (or the pseudogene TRBV3-2) and TRBJ2-1; D is unresolved. The CDR3 runs to 13 residues. Trimming shortened V by 5 bases and J by 4 bases, and 9 bases separated the two germline ends. CDR1 is LGHDT and CDR2 is YNNKEL in the germline V gene (reference sequence). This CDR3 reads CASSSDLYNEQFF. The CDR3 DNA reads TGTGCCAGCAGCTCCGACCTGTACAATGAGCAGTTCTTC.

This sequence joins TRBV15 and TRBJ2-2; 9 bases align to TRBD1. V lost 1 base to trimming and J lost 6 bases; unmatched junction nucleotides: 6. The germline V gene has CDR1 LNHNV and CDR2 YYDKDF (reference sequence). The CDR3 has 16 residues. The CDR3 DNA follows: TGTGCCACCAGCAGAGGCGGACAGGGGAGGTCCGGGGAGCTGTTTTTT. It is translated as CATSRGGQGRSGELFF.